The 24 T cell receptor beta chains presented below share a single source sample, sequenced in a study of blood T cell repertoires in COVID-19. Repertoires were generated with immunoSEQ multiplex PCR, while TCRdb's copy carries only in-frame clones and drops some. The table shows 300,000 to 400,000 clones, with about nine tenths occurring only once. The sample consisted of peripheral blood. The receptors derive from a woman in her 30s with COVID-19, enrolled during active disease.

This rearrangement joins TRBV27 to TRBJ1-2; 10 bases line up with TRBD1. J was trimmed by 3 bases and V by 8 bases; bases with no gene match: 12. The V gene's germline CDR1 is MNHEY and CDR2 SMNVEV (reference sequence). This CDR3 has 16 amino acids. The CDR3 DNA reads TGTGCCAGCGCCGACCGACAGGGGGCAAGGTACTATGGCTACACCTTC. Encoded protein: CASADRQGARYYGYTF.

The V call is TRBV11-3, the J call TRBJ1-1; the D is unclear. The CDR3 sequence is 16 residues long. CDR1 is SGHNT and CDR2 is YENEEA in the germline V gene. V lost 0 bases to trimming and J lost 1 base, with 12 bases between them. This CDR3 is CASSLDGPGENTEAFF. The CDR3 coding sequence is TGTGCCAGCAGCTTAGATGGGCCCGGCGAGAACACTGAAGCTTTCTTT.

This clone is a singleton in its sample. V gene TRBV2 combines with J gene TRBJ1-5; TRBD1 matches at 8 bases. With V trimmed by 6 bases and J by 3 bases, 7 bases remained unmatched. Germline V lookup: CDR1 SNHLY, CDR2 FYNNEI. There are 15 residues in the CDR3. In DNA form, the CDR3 reads TGTGCCAGCAGCAAGGGACAGGTAGACAATCAGCCCCAGCATTTT. Translation gives CASSKGQVDNQPQHF. Using reference TRBV2 and TRBJ1-5 for the parts outside the CDR3, the full variable domain is EPEVTQTPSHQVTQMGQEVILRCVPISNHLYFYWYRQILGQKVEFLVSFYNNEISEKSEIFDDQFSVERPDGSNFTLKIRSTKLEDSAMYFCASSKGQVDNQPQHFGDGTRLSIL.

V gene TRBV10-3 combines with J gene TRBJ2-3; TRBD1 agrees at 7 bases. Germline-derived CDR1 and CDR2 are ENHRY and SYGVKD. The CDR3 contains 15 residues. Trimming cost V 3 bases and J 3 bases; bases outside gene matches: 6. CDR3 in DNA: TGTGCCATCAGTGATAAGGGGGCGTTGACAGATACGCAGTATTTT. It is translated as CAISDKGALTDTQYF.

The CDR3 region has the DNA TGTGCCTGGAGTGTAGTGGGTACAGGGAATGTCTACACCTTC. Translation gives CAWSVVGTGNVYTF. The V gene is TRBV30, the J gene TRBJ1-2; D perhaps matches TRBD1 (6 bases). The germline V gene encodes CDR1 GTSNPN and CDR2 SVGIG (reference sequence). CDR3 length equals 14 residues. The germline V and J ends were trimmed by 0 bases and 10 bases, with 18 bases remaining between them.

The chain couples TRBV28 to TRBJ1-3; D gene uncertain. CDR3 length equals 14 residues. Germline CDR1 MDHEN, CDR2 SYDVKM. Trimming removed 5 bases from V and 7 bases from J, with 15 bases in between. CDR3 residues: CASSAPQVGNTIYF. The CDR3 DNA reads TGTGCCAGCAGTGCCCCCCAAGTCGGGAACACCATATATTTT.

This chain uses TRBV5-8 with TRBJ2-3, with 11 positions matching TRBD2. From germline, CDR1 is SGHTS and CDR2 YDEGEE. The J segment lost 3 bases and the V segment lost 4 bases, leaving 13 bases of the junction unmatched. This CDR3 comprises 18 residues. As DNA, the CDR3 is TGTGCCAGCAGCGCGGGGACTAGCGGAGCGGTCCTGACAGATACGCAGTATTTT. Its translation is CASSAGTSGAVLTDTQYF. Based on the CDR3 plus reference TRBV5-8 and TRBJ2-3, the full variable domain is EAGVTQSPTHLIKTRGQQATLRCSPISGHTSVYWYQQALGLGLQFLLWYDEGEERNRGNFPPRFSGRQFPNYSSELNVNALELEDSALYLCASSAGTSGAVLTDTQYFGPGTRLTVL.

The chain carries TRBV5-6 and TRBJ2-4; 9 bases agree with TRBD1. The CDR3 consists of 15 residues. V dropped 1 base and J dropped 5; count of bases not matched to a gene: 4. In germline, CDR1 is SGHDT, CDR2 YYEEEE. Written as DNA, the CDR3 is TGTGCCAGCAGCTTGAGGGGACAGGGCCAAAACATTCAGTACTTC. This encodes CASSLRGQGQNIQYF.

The J gene is TRBJ2-2, the V gene TRBV10-1; D remains ambiguous. Trimming left V 4 bases short and J 5 bases short, with 8 bases between. This CDR3 is built from 13 residues. The germline gives CDR1 WNHNN, CDR2 SYGVQD (reference sequence). CDR3 coding DNA: TGCGCCAGCAGTGTAGACGGGACCGGGGAGCTGTTTTTT. This translates into CASSVDGTGELFF.

The V call is TRBV12-3 or TRBV12-4, the J call TRBJ1-2; TRBD1 matches at 9 bases. J was trimmed by 4 bases and V by 6 bases; bases with no gene match: 3. The CDR3 spans 13 residues. Here the CDR3 DNA reads TGTGCCAGCAGCTCACAGGGGGCCTATGGCTACACCTTC. Its translation is CASSSQGAYGYTF.

Written as DNA, the CDR3 is TGTGCCCTTCGGGGGGGGAACACCGGGGAGCTGTTTTTT. Encoded protein: CALRGGNTGELFF. V usage is TRBV2 and J usage is TRBJ2-2, with 8 positions matching TRBD2. J was trimmed by 1 base and V by 11 bases; bases with no gene match: 3. Germline CDR1 reads SNHLY; CDR2 reads FYNNEI. The CDR3 has 13 residues.

Only one count was recorded for this clone. The rearrangement joins TRBV7-3 to TRBJ2-3; possibly TRBD2 for D (5 bases). This CDR3 is 15 amino acids long. Trimming left V 4 bases short and J 3 bases short, with 14 bases between. Germline V gene data show CDR1 as SGHTA and CDR2 as FQGTGA. The CDR3 region has the DNA TGTGCCAGCAGCTCATACGGGGTAATGACAGATACGCAGTATTTT. It yields the protein CASSSYGVMTDTQYF. The full variable domain, with the rest looked up from reference TRBV7-3 and TRBJ2-3, is GAGVSQTPSNKVTEKGKYVELRCDPISGHTALYWYRQSLGQGPEFLIYFQGTGAADDSGLPNDRFFAVRPEGSVSTLKIQRTERGDSAVYLCASSSYGVMTDTQYFGPGTRLTVL.

Points on this clone: The same CDR3 arises from other DNA sequences in this sample as well. The rearrangement links TRBV6-2 or TRBV6-3 to TRBJ1-6; the match to TRBD1 covers 7 bases. CDR1 is MNHEY and CDR2 is SVGEGT in the germline V gene. Trimming cost V 0 bases and J 10 bases; bases outside gene matches: 6. The CDR3 sequence is 15 residues long. In nucleotides, the CDR3 is TGTGCCAGCAGTTACTCTACAGGGGAAGGATCACCCCTCCACTTT. It specifies CASSYSTGEGSPLHF.

The rearrangement joins TRBV12-3 or TRBV12-4 to TRBJ1-2; D is possibly TRBD1 (5 bases). The CDR3 totals 13 residues. Trimming took 3 bases from V and 5 from J, leaving 10 bases between them. Here the CDR3 reads CASSFRQTYGYTF. CDR3 in DNA: TGTGCCAGCAGTTTCAGACAGACTTATGGCTACACCTTC.

The V gene is TRBV5-6, the J gene TRBJ2-7; the match to TRBD1 covers 8 bases. CDR3 length: 15 residues. V lost 4 bases, J lost 6 bases, and 12 bases stayed unmatched. Per germline, CDR1 SGHDT and CDR2 YYEEEE. DNA of the CDR3: TGTGCCAGCAGCCTTCCAGGGGGCGCCTTTGCCGAGCAGTACTTC. Residues: CASSLPGGAFAEQYF.

The V gene is TRBV21-1, the J gene TRBJ2-6; TRBD2, as called in the table, went unchecked against the DNA. TRBV21-1 is shown as a pseudogene. The CDR3 contains 17 residues. CDR3 protein: CASSNTGIISGANVLTF. CDR3 DNA: TGTGCCAGCAGCAATACGGGGATCATCTCTGGGGCCAACGTCCTGACTTTC.

This chain uses TRBV6-5 with TRBJ1-1, with D maybe TRBD1 (5 bases). The germline gives CDR1 MNHEY, CDR2 SVGAGI. V was trimmed by 2 bases and J by 0 bases, leaving 10 bases between them. The CDR3 has 15 amino acids. The DNA for the CDR3 is TGTGCCAGCAGTTACAATCCGACAGTGAACACTGAAGCTTTCTTT. The encoded protein is CASSYNPTVNTEAFF.

The gene calls are TRBV27 and TRBJ2-7; D ambiguous. CDR1 is MNHEY, CDR2 SMNVEV, per germline (reference sequence). V lost 6 bases to trimming and J lost 7 bases, with 19 bases between them. The CDR3 contains 14 residues. The CDR3 DNA reads as TGTGCCAGCAGCAGAGCATCCAATCCGGGTGAGCAGTACTTC. Translated: CASSRASNPGEQYF.

This chain joins TRBV10-3 and TRBJ2-2; 14 bases are shared with TRBD2. This CDR3 spans 18 amino acids. Per germline, CDR1 ENHRY and CDR2 SYGVKD. V was pared by 5 bases and J by 3 bases, with 8 bases of the junction left unmatched. As DNA, the CDR3 is TGTGCCATCAGTCTGACTAGCGGGAGGGCCAGGGACACCGGGGAGCTGTTTTTT. This translates into CAISLTSGRARDTGELFF.

This clone was picked up one time. The J gene is TRBJ1-6, the V gene TRBV28; D remains unclear. The V end was cut by 2 bases, the J end by 6 bases, with 8 bases between. This CDR3 is 14 amino acids long. Germline CDR1 is MDHEN and CDR2 is SYDVKM. The CDR3 loop reads CASSLGLGNSPLHF. As DNA, the CDR3 is TGTGCCAGCAGTTTAGGGCTGGGTAATTCACCCCTCCACTTT.

This clone was observed a single time. The chain has TRBV4-1 and TRBJ2-1, with 7 bases matching TRBD2. Germline lookup yields CDR1 MGHRA and CDR2 YSYEKL. The CDR3 contains 17 residues. The V gene end was trimmed by 4 bases and the J gene end by 0 bases; junction bases not matched to a gene: 9. The DNA of the CDR3 is TGCGCCAGCAGCCCAACCTATCTAGCGGACTCCTACAATGAGCAGTTCTTC. It yields the protein CASSPTYLADSYNEQFF.

V usage is TRBV19 and J usage is TRBJ1-5, with D maybe TRBD1 (6 bases). Germline CDR1 LNHDA, CDR2 SQIVND (reference sequence). Trimming removed 7 bases at V and 7 bases at J, with 20 bases between. The CDR3 is made up of 15 amino acids. CDR3 nucleotide sequence: TGTGCCAGTACCAAGGGGGACAACTACCGACAGCCCCAGCATTTT. It is translated as CASTKGDNYRQPQHF.

The chain employs TRBV3-1 (or the pseudogene TRBV3-2) and TRBJ2-1; 14 bases map to TRBD2. CDR1 is LGHDT, CDR2 YNNKEL, per germline (reference sequence). The junction had 6 bases not matched to a gene; V was cut back by 3 bases and J by 5 bases. The length of the CDR3 is 17 residues. CDR3 bases: TGTGCCAGCAGCCACGGGACTAGCGGGAGTAGGGACAATGAGCAGTTCTTC. Its protein is CASSHGTSGSRDNEQFF.

This chain joins TRBV3-1 (or the pseudogene TRBV3-2) and TRBJ1-4; TRBD1 agrees at 9 bases. After removal of 6 bases from V and 5 bases from J, the junction contained 22 bases not matched to a gene. The CDR3 length is 20 residues. CDR1 and CDR2 (germline): LGHDT, YNNKEL (reference sequence). The DNA for the CDR3 is TGTGCCAGCAGTTTTACCCGGGACAGGGTAGGGAAGAGGTGGAATGAAAAACTGTTTTTT. Its protein is CASSFTRDRVGKRWNEKLFF.